The 19 T cell receptor beta chains given below trace back to one sample, sequenced in a study of T cells in Graves' hyperthyroidism and ophthalmopathy. Using RNA transcripts as the source, TCR beta CDR3 regions were amplified. Researchers ran a first-round RT-PCR on the TCR CDR3 using the HTBI primer set. TCRdb independently ran MiXCR on the multiplex PCR reads; one entry per CDR3 protein. The top ten hold 34% of the sample, which has about 49,000 distinct CDR3 sequences, 45% to 65% seen once. Sequencing input: peripheral blood or thyroid tissue (not recorded which). These receptors all stem from a man younger than 30 with Graves' hyperthyroidism.

The sample holds a few counts of this clonotype. The V gene is TRBV29-1, the J gene TRBJ1-1; 9 bases are a match to TRBD1. There are 12 residues in the CDR3. V was pared by 4 bases and J by 4 bases, with 1 base of the junction left unmatched. CDR1 is SQVTM, CDR2 ANQGSEA, per germline. Here the CDR3 reads CSVGTGVTEAFF. The CDR3 DNA is TGCAGCGTTGGGACAGGGGTCACTGAAGCTTTCTTT.

CDR3 in amino acids: CASSARGREQYF. The DNA of the CDR3 is TGTGCCAGCAGCGCGAGGGGGCGTGAGCAGTACTTC. The V call is TRBV7-8, the J call TRBJ2-7; 7 nucleotides match TRBD1. The CDR3 length is 12 residues. The germline V gene encodes CDR1 SGHVS and CDR2 FQNEAQ. The junction had 5 bases not matched to a gene; V was cut back by 5 bases and J by 7 bases. The entire variable domain, with the rest obtained from reference TRBV7-8 and TRBJ2-7, is as follows: GAGVSQSPRYKVAKRGQDVALRCDPISGHVSLFWYQQALGQGPEFLTYFQNEAQLDKSGLPSDRFFAERPEGSVSTLKIQRTQQEDSAVYLCASSARGREQYFGPGTRLTVT.

The chain joins TRBV25-1 to TRBJ2-7; no definite D call. Per the germline V gene, CDR1 is MGHDK and CDR2 is SYGVNS. This CDR3 has 11 amino acids. The V gene lost 8 bases and the J gene lost 4 bases, with 9 bases spanning the gap. CDR3 in amino acids: CASLDWYEQYF. The CDR3 DNA is TGTGCCAGCTTAGACTGGTACGAGCAGTACTTC.

The V gene is TRBV7-9, the J gene TRBJ1-2; unclear D gene. Trimming pared 8 bases from V and 8 bases from J, leaving 12 bases between. The CDR3 runs 11 residues. Germline assignment: CDR1 SEHNR and CDR2 FQNEAQ (reference sequence). CDR3 nucleotide sequence: TGTGCCAGCGGCAGGTCCCAAGGCTACACCTTC. Encoded protein: CASGRSQGYTF.

Many counts were recorded for this clonotype. The chain has TRBV6-1 and TRBJ2-5; 10 bases fit TRBD1. Germline V CDR1 and CDR2: MNHNS, SASEGT. V was clipped by 7 bases and J by 5 bases; unmatched bases: 7. The CDR3 is made up of 14 amino acids. CDR3 nucleotides: TGTGCCAGCAAAAGACAGGGGGCGGGGGAGACCCAGTACTTC. The encoded protein is CASKRQGAGETQYF.

This clonotype occurred many times. The rearrangement uses TRBV7-8 and TRBJ2-7; TRBD2 matches 7 bases. This CDR3 spans 14 amino acids. From germline, CDR1 is SGHVS and CDR2 FQNEAQ. J gave up 2 bases and V 5 bases, and 6 bases lay outside the gene matches. For the CDR3, the DNA is TGTGCCAGCAGCGCAATTACTAGCGCCTACGAGCAGTACTTC. Its protein is CASSAITSAYEQYF. The whole variable domain, filled in from reference TRBV7-8 and TRBJ2-7, reads GAGVSQSPRYKVAKRGQDVALRCDPISGHVSLFWYQQALGQGPEFLTYFQNEAQLDKSGLPSDRFFAERPEGSVSTLKIQRTQQEDSAVYLCASSAITSAYEQYFGPGTRLTVT.

In the case of this clonotype: Relative to the germline gene, one junction end is altered; a read error may explain this. V is TRBV20-1 and J is TRBJ2-7, with D possibly matching TRBD1 (6 bases). CDR3 length equals 14 residues. The V gene's germline CDR1 is DFQATT and CDR2 SNEGSKA (reference sequence). The DNA of the CDR3 is TGCAGTGCCAGAGGTCAGGGGCTTATGGCCGAGCAGTACTTC. This encodes CSARGQGLMAEQYF.

This chain connects TRBV20-1 to TRBJ2-5; D is perhaps TRBD2 (5 bases). V lost 5 bases, J lost 5 bases, and 12 bases lay in between. The V gene's germline CDR1 is DFQATT and CDR2 SNEGSKA (reference sequence). CDR3 size: 12 residues. The CDR3 nucleotides are TGCAGTGCTCCACCGGGAAAGGAGACCCAGTACTTC. Amino acid sequence: CSAPPGKETQYF.

This clonotype was detected many times. The J gene is TRBJ2-7, the V gene TRBV5-6; 7 bases are shared with TRBD1. The CDR3 runs 17 residues. V gave up 4 bases and J gave up 2 bases; unmatched junction bases: 15. The germline gives CDR1 SGHDT, CDR2 YYEEEE. CDR3 DNA sequence: TGTGCCAGCAGCCCAACATCCGGGCACAGGGGAACCTACGAGCAGTACTTC. Its translation: CASSPTSGHRGTYEQYF.

The chain carries TRBV9 and TRBJ2-7; 7 nucleotides line up with TRBD1. Germline V gene data show CDR1 as SGDLS and CDR2 as YYNGEE. V dropped 4 bases and J dropped 6; count of bases not matched to a gene: 4. The CDR3 is 12 residues long. CDR3 bases: TGTGCCAGCAGCAGGACAGGACGCGAGCAGTACTTC. It encodes CASSRTGREQYF.

In this sample, this clonotype turned up a few times. The V gene is TRBV28, the J gene TRBJ2-7; a possible D gene is TRBD2 (5 bases). V lost 2 bases and J lost 2, with 10 bases in between. The CDR3 has 14 amino acids. From germline, CDR1 is MDHEN and CDR2 SYDVKM. The chain's CDR3 is CASSLEPGTYEQYF. The DNA of the CDR3 is TGTGCCAGCAGTTTAGAGCCGGGGACCTACGAGCAGTACTTC.

This clonotype was picked up many times. The chain recombines TRBV28 with TRBJ1-5; 9 bases are shared with TRBD1. The germline V gene encodes CDR1 MDHEN and CDR2 SYDVKM. The CDR3 loop spans 13 amino acids. The V and J ends lost 6 bases and 7 bases, in that order; junction bases with no gene match: 4. CDR3 DNA sequence: TGTGCCAGCAGGCGGGACAGGGTCCAGCCCCAGCATTTT. This encodes CASRRDRVQPQHF.

V usage is TRBV29-1 and J usage is TRBJ2-7; the D is unclear. The CDR3 runs 10 residues. Germline V gene data show CDR1 as SQVTM and CDR2 as ANQGSEA. With 4 bases removed from V and 6 bases from J, the gap between germline ends came to 7 bases. The CDR3 bases are TGCAGCGTTGCAGAGAGCGAGCAGTACTTC. It yields the protein CSVAESEQYF.

This clonotype was counted a few times. The chain carries TRBV29-1 and TRBJ2-7; TRBD2 matches at 14 bases. The CDR3 sequence is 17 residues long. Looked up from germline, CDR1 is SQVTM and CDR2 is ANQGSEA. Losses at the gene ends were 6 bases for V and 5 bases for J; bases not matched to a gene: 15. CDR3 protein: CSVRPGTSGRWSDEQYF. The CDR3, as DNA: TGCAGCGTGAGGCCCGGGACTAGCGGGAGATGGAGTGACGAGCAGTACTTC.

CDR3 sequence: CSVGQGSNQPQHF. In DNA form, the CDR3 reads TGCAGCGTTGGACAGGGAAGCAATCAGCCCCAGCATTTT. V is TRBV29-1 and J is TRBJ1-5; 7 bases agree with TRBD1. The trim removed 4 bases at V and 1 base at J, leaving 1 base unmatched. The V gene's germline CDR1 is SQVTM and CDR2 ANQGSEA. The CDR3 totals 13 residues.

This clonotype showed up many times. The rearrangement uses TRBV30 and TRBJ1-5, with unresolved D. The CDR3 has 13 amino acids. Germline CDR1 is GTSNPN and CDR2 is SVGIG (reference sequence). V was cut by 0 bases and J by 5 bases, with 8 bases left in between. This chain's CDR3 is CAWSVEPYQPQHF. In DNA, the CDR3 is TGTGCCTGGAGTGTAGAGCCGTATCAGCCCCAGCATTTT.

As to this clonotype: Relative to the germline gene, one junction end is altered; a read error may explain this. The chain uses TRBV7-8 and TRBJ2-7; 9 positions agree with TRBD2. CDR1 is SGHVS, CDR2 FQNEAQ, per germline. The CDR3 is 16 amino acids. This CDR3 reads CASGFSGTSGRWEQYF. The CDR3 nucleotides read TGTGCCAGCGGCTTTTCTGGAACTAGCGGGCGGTGGGAGCAGTACTTC.

This clonotype was seen at least ten times. This chain connects TRBV30 to TRBJ2-5; D not certain. Trimming removed 3 bases from V and 3 bases from J, with 8 bases in between. Per the germline V gene, CDR1 is GTSNPN and CDR2 is SVGIG (reference sequence). This CDR3 comprises 12 residues. The CDR3 nucleotides are TGTGCCTGGAGGGGCCTTAAAGAGACCCAGTACTTC. It codes for CAWRGLKETQYF.

This clonotype was detected many times. The chain links TRBV12-3 or TRBV12-4 to TRBJ1-3; TRBD1 is a possible D gene (6 bases). The CDR3 sequence is 19 residues long. V dropped 3 bases and J dropped 0 bases, with 21 bases sitting between them. As DNA, the CDR3 is TGTGCCAGCAGTTTTTATGGGGGGGGCAAGGGGACCTCTGGAAACACCATATATTTT. It translates to CASSFYGGGKGTSGNTIYF.